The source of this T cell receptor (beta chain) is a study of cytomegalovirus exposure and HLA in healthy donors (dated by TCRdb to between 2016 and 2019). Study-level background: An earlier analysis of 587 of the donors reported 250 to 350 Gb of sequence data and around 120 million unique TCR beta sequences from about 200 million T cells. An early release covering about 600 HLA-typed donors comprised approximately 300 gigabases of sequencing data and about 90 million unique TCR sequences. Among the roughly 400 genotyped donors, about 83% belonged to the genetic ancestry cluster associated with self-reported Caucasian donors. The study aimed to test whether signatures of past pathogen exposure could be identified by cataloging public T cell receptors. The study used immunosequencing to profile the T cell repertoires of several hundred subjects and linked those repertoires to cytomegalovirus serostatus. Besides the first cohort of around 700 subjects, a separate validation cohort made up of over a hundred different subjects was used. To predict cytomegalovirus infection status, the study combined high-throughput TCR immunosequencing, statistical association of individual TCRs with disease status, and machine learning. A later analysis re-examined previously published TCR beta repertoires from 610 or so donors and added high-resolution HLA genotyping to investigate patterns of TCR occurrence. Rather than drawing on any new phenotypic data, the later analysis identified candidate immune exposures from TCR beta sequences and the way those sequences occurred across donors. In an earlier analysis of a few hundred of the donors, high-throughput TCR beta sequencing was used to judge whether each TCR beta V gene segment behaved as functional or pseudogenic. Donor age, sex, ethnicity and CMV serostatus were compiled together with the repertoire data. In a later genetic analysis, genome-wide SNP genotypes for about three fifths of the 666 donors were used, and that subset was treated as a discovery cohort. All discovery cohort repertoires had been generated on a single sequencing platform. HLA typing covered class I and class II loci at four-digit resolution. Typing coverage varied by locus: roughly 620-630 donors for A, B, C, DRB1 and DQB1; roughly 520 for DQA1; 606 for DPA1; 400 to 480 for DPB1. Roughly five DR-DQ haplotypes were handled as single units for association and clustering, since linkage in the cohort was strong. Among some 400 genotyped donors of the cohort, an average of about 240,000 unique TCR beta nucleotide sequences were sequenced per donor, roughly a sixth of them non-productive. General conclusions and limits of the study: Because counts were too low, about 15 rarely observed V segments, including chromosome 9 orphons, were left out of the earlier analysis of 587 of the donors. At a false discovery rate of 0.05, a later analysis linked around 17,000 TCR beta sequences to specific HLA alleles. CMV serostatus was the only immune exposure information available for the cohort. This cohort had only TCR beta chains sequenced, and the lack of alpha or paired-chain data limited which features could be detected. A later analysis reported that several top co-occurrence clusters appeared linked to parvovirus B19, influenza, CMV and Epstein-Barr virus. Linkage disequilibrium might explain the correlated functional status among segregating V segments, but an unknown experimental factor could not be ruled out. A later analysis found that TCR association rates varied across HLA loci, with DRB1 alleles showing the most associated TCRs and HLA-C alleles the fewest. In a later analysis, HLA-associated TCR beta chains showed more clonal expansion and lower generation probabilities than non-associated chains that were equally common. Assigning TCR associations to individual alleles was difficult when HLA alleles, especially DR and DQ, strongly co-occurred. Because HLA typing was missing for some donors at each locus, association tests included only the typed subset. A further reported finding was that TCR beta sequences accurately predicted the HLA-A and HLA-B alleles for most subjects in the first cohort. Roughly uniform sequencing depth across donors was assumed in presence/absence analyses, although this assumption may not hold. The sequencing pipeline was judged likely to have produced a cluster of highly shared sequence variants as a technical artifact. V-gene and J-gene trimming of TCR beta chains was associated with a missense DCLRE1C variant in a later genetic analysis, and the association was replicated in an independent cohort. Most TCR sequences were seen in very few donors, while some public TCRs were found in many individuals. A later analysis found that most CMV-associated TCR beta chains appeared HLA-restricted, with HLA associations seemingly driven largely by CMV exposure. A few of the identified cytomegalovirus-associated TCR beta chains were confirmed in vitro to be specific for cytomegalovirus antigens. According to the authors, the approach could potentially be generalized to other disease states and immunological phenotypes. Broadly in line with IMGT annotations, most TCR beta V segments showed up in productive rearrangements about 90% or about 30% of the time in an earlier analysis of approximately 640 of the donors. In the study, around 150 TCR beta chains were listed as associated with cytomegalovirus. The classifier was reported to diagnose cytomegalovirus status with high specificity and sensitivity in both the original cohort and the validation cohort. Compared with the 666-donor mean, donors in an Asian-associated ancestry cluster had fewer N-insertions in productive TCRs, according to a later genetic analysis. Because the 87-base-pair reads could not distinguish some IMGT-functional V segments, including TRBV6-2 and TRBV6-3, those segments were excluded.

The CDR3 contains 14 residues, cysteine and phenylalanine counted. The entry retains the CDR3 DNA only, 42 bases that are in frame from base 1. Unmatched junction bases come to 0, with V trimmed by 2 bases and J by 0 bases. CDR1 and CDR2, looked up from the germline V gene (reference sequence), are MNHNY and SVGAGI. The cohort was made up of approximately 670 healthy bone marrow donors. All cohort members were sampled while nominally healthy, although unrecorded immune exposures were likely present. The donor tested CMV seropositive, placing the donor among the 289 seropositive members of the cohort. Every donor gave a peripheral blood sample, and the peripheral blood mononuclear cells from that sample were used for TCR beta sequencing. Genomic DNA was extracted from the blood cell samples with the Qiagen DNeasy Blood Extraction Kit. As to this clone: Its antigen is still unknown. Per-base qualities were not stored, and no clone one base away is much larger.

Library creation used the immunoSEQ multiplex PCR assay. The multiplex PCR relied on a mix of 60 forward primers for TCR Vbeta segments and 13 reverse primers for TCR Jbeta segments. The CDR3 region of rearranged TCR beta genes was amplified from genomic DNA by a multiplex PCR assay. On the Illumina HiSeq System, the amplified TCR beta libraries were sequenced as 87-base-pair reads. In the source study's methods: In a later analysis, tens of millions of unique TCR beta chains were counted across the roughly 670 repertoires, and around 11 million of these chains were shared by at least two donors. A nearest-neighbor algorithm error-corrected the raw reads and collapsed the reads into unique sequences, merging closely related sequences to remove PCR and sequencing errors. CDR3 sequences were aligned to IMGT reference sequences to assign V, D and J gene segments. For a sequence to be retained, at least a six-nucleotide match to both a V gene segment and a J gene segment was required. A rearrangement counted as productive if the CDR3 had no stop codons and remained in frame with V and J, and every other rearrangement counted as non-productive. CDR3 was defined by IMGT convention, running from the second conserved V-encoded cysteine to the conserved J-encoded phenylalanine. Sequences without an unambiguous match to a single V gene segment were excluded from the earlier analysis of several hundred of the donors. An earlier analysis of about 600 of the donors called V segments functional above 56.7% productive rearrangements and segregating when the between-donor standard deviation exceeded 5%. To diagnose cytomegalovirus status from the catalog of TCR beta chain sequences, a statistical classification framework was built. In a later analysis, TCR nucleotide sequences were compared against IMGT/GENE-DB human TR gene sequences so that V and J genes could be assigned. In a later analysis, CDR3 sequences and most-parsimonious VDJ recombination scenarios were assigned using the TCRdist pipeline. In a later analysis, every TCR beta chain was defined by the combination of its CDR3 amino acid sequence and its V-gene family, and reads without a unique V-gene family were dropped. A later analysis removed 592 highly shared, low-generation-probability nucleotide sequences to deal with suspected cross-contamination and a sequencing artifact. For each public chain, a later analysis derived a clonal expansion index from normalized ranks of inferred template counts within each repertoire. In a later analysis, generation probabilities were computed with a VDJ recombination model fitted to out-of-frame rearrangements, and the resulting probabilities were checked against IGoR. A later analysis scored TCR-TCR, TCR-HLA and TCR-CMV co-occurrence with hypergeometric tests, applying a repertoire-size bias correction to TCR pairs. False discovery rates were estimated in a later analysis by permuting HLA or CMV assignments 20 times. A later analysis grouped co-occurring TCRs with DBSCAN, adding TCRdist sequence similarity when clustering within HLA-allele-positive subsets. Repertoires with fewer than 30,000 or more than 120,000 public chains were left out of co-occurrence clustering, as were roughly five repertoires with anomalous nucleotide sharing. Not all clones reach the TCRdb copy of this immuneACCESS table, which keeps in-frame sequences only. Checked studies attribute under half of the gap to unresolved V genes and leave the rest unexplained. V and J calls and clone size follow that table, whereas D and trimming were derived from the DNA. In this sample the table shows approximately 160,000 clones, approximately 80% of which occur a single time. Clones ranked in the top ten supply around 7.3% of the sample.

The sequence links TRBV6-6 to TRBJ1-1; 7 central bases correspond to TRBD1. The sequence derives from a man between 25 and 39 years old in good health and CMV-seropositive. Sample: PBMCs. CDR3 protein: CASSYTGVNTEAFF. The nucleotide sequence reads TGTGCCAGCAGTTACACAGGGGTGAACACTGAAGCTTTCTTT.